The clone carrying this T cell receptor (beta chain) is deemed medium-sized (0.01 to 0.1%). The antigen is unknown. A library prepared for alpha chains yielded this beta chain as an off-target read; its size is of little meaning. The data stem from a study of spatial heterogeneity in lung cancer. The study's findings and limits: Counts of expanded intratumoral alpha and beta TCRs tracked tumor mutation counts.

Time point denoted: sample taken at primary tumor resection. V was trimmed by 3 bases and J by 3 bases, leaving 8 bases between them. In germline, CDR1 is DFQATT, CDR2 SNEGSKA (reference sequence). The CDR3 has 12 amino acids. One entry per CDR3 protein, called by TCRdb with MiXCR from the 5' RACE reads. Of about 5,900 distinct CDR3 sequences listed, about 16% are singletons. V gene TRBV20-1 combines with J gene TRBJ1-1; perhaps TRBD1 as D (5 bases). The TCR comes from a male donor with early-stage non-small cell lung cancer. The material was lung tumor tissue, obtained at surgery. The CDR3 region has the DNA TGCAGTGCTAGCAGGGTTGACACTGAAGCTTTCTTT. Translation: CSASRVDTEAFF.